The 17 T cell receptor beta chains below were found in one sample sequenced in a study of siplizumab effects on memory and regulatory T cells. Only in-frame clones appear in the TCRdb table, and some are missing; sequencing was by immunoSEQ multiplex PCR. The sample holds approximately 84,000 clones; roughly 94% are singletons and the top ten take 15% to 20%. The sample was CD8+ T cells sorted from blood. Every receptor here comes from a human donor in good health.

The chain joins TRBV28 to TRBJ1-6; perhaps TRBD1 as D (6 bases). This CDR3 is built from 17 residues. The V gene's germline CDR1 is MDHEN and CDR2 SYDVKM. The V end lost 4 bases, the J end lost 1 base, and 14 bases lay between the germline ends. CDR3 DNA sequence: TGTGCCAGCAGTTCCCACGACAGGTTATCCTATAATTCACCCCTCCACTTT. Translation: CASSSHDRLSYNSPLHF. The variable domain in full, completed from reference TRBV28 and TRBJ1-6, reads DVKVTQSSRYLVKRTGEKVFLECVQDMDHENMFWYRQDPGLGLRLIYFSYDVKMKEKGDIPEGYSVSREKKERFSLILESASTNQTSMYLCASSSHDRLSYNSPLHFGNGTRLTVT.

The chain joins TRBV10-3 to TRBJ1-3; TRBD1 agrees at 8 bases. The CDR3 is 18 residues long. The germline gives CDR1 ENHRY, CDR2 SYGVKD. The V and J ends lost 7 bases and 0 bases, in that order; junction bases with no gene match: 14. In DNA form, the CDR3 reads TGTGCCATCACCAGTCGGGCAGGGGGCTACGACTCTGGAAACACCATATATTTT. This sequence encodes CAITSRAGGYDSGNTIYF.

The chain carries TRBV14 and TRBJ1-1, with no clear D. CDR3 length equals 14 residues. Germline CDR1 and CDR2: SGHDN and FVKESK. V was trimmed by 0 bases and J by 4 bases, leaving 9 bases between them. The CDR3, as DNA: TGTGCCAGCAGCCAAGATAGGAGAATCACTGAAGCTTTCTTT. Protein: CASSQDRRITEAFF.

J is TRBJ1-2 and V is TRBV6-1; TRBD1 agrees at 10 bases. The germline gives CDR1 MNHNS, CDR2 SASEGT. The CDR3 extends over 16 amino acids. Trimming at V came to 2 bases and at J to 4 bases, leaving 7 bases not matched to a gene. CDR3 nucleotide sequence: TGTGCCAGCAGTGAATCGGTGACAGGGGGCGCCTATGGCTACACCTTC. Protein sequence: CASSESVTGGAYGYTF.

The chain employs TRBV4-1 and TRBJ1-4; possible D gene TRBD1, 5 bases. Germline CDR1 and CDR2: MGHRA and YSYEKL. The ends were cut back, 3 bases at V and 5 bases at J, with 10 bases in the middle. There are 14 residues in the CDR3. CDR3 DNA: TGCGCCAGCAGCCAGCGGGGCCCGAATGAAAAACTGTTTTTT. This encodes CASSQRGPNEKLFF.

The rearrangement joins TRBV7-9 to TRBJ1-4; D gene uncertain. Germline CDR1 reads SEHNR; CDR2 reads FQNEAQ (reference sequence). V lost 4 bases and J lost 0, with 3 bases in between. The CDR3 is made up of 13 amino acids. The CDR3 region is CASSSATNEKLFF. CDR3 sequence (DNA): TGTGCCAGCAGCTCTGCAACTAATGAAAAACTGTTTTTT. Filled out from reference TRBV7-9 and TRBJ1-4, the complete variable domain reads DTGVSQNPRHKITKRGQNVTFRCDPISEHNRLYWYRQTLGQGPEFLTYFQNEAQLEKSRLLSDRFSAERPKGSFSTLEIQRTEQGDSAMYLCASSSATNEKLFFGSGTQLSVL.

Only one count was recorded for this clone. The chain uses TRBV5-1 and TRBJ2-2; no clear D gene. CDR1 and CDR2 from the germline V gene are SGHRS and YFSETQ. V was cut by 4 bases and J by 1 base, with 11 bases left in between. This CDR3 has 15 amino acids. CDR3: CASSGSQMNTGELFF. The CDR3 nucleotides read TGCGCCAGCAGCGGGTCTCAGATGAACACCGGGGAGCTGTTTTTT.

The genes are TRBV7-3 and TRBJ2-7; perhaps TRBD2 as D (7 bases). This CDR3 region has 14 residues. Germline V lookup: CDR1 SGHTA, CDR2 FQGTGA. Deletions cut 5 bases from V and 2 bases from J, with 13 bases between. The CDR3: CASSQGGGPYEQYF. In DNA form, the CDR3 reads TGTGCCAGCAGCCAAGGGGGAGGGCCCTACGAGCAGTACTTC.

This chain links TRBV4-1 with TRBJ2-7, with a possible D match to TRBD2 (5 bases). V was trimmed by 1 base and J by 4 bases, leaving 8 bases between them. This CDR3 contains 13 residues. Germline CDR1 reads MGHRA; CDR2 reads YSYEKL. The CDR3 DNA reads TGCGCCAGCAGCCAAGCCAGGACTTACGAGCAGTACTTC. Its protein product is CASSQARTYEQYF.

The chain combines TRBV19 with TRBJ2-4, with TRBD2 matching over 11 bases. The germline gives CDR1 LNHDA, CDR2 SQIVND (reference sequence). The junction had 5 bases not matched to a gene; V was cut back by 7 bases and J by 3 bases. This CDR3 comprises 15 residues. CDR3 DNA sequence: TGTGCCAGTACCGGGACTAGCGGACTCAAAAACATTCAGTACTTC. Residues: CASTGTSGLKNIQYF.

The chain couples TRBV28 to TRBJ1-2; no clear D. The V end lost 5 bases, the J end lost 6 bases, and 19 bases lay between the germline ends. Germline V gene lookup returns CDR1 MDHEN and CDR2 SYDVKM. This CDR3 is built from 15 residues. In DNA form, the CDR3 reads TGTGCCAGCAGTAGCGGGCCCGATTTACACCATGGCTACACCTTC. It translates to CASSSGPDLHHGYTF.

The chain employs TRBV23-1 and TRBJ2-7; 8 bases match TRBD2. Being an ORF, TRBV23-1 has a function that is uncertain. The V and J ends lost 4 bases and 6 bases, in that order; junction bases with no gene match: 11. The CDR3 contains 15 residues. The CDR3 nucleotides are TGCGCCAGCAGTCGCCCAGCGGGAGAGGGGTGCGAGCAGTACTTC. Its protein product is CASSRPAGEGCEQYF.

V is TRBV7-9 and J is TRBJ2-7; 7 bases fit TRBD2. Per germline, CDR1 SEHNR and CDR2 FQNEAQ (reference sequence). J lost 0 bases, V lost 5 bases, and 1 base had no gene match. The CDR3 extends over 13 amino acids. DNA of the CDR3: TGTGCCAGCAGCCCGGGGGGCTCCTACGAGCAGTACTTC. Its translation is CASSPGGSYEQYF.

The rearrangement uses TRBV2 and TRBJ2-7; 10 positions agree with TRBD2. There are 15 residues in the CDR3. Per germline, CDR1 SNHLY and CDR2 FYNNEI. Unmatched junction bases numbered 9, after V lost 6 bases and J lost 4 bases. CDR3 loop: CASSASGSESYEQYF. CDR3 bases: TGTGCCAGCAGCGCTAGCGGGAGTGAGTCGTACGAGCAGTACTTC.

The V call is TRBV14, the J call TRBJ2-5; 11 bases align to TRBD2. The end of the DNA fits TRBJ2-7 better, so the J call may be wrong. CDR3 size: 15 residues. Germline V gene lookup returns CDR1 SGHDN and CDR2 FVKESK. CDR3 coding DNA: TGTGCCAGCAGCCCGCGACTAGCGGGACTCTACGAGCAGTACTTC. It translates to CASSPRLAGLYEQYF.

This chain uses TRBV20-1 with TRBJ2-7; no reliable D call. From germline, CDR1 is DFQATT and CDR2 SNEGSKA (reference sequence). V lost 5 bases, J lost 4 bases, and 9 bases lay in between. The CDR3 runs 11 residues. The CDR3 sequence: CSASWGYEQYF. The CDR3 bases are TGCAGTGCTTCGTGGGGTTACGAGCAGTACTTC.

This sequence joins TRBV27 and TRBJ2-1; 11 nucleotides match TRBD2. Unmatched junction bases numbered 13, after V lost 7 bases and J lost 8 bases. The CDR3 covers 16 residues. Germline V gene sequence: CDR1 MNHEY, CDR2 SMNVEV (reference sequence). The CDR3 protein is CASTLRALAGGYEQFF. The CDR3 DNA reads TGTGCCAGCACCCTCAGGGCCCTAGCGGGAGGCTATGAGCAGTTCTTC.